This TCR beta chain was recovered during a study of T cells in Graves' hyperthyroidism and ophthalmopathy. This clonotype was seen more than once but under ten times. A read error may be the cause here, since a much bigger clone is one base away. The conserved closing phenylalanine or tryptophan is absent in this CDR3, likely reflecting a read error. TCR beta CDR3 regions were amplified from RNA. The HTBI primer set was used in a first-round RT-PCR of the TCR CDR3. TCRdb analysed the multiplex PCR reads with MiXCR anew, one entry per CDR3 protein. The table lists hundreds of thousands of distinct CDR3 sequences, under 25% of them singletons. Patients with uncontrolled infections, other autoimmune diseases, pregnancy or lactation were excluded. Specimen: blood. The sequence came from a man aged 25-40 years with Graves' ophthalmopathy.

This chain's CDR3 is CASSLSFSSGRLSYEQYL. The CDR3 coding sequence is TGTGCCAGCAGCTTATCATTTTCCAGCGGGAGGCTCTCCTACGAGCAGTACCTC. V gene TRBV11-2 combines with J gene TRBJ2-7; 9 bases line up with TRBD2. The trim removed 2 bases at V and 0 bases at J, leaving 11 bases unmatched. The CDR3 has 18 amino acids. Germline CDR1 reads SGHAT; CDR2 reads FQNNGV.